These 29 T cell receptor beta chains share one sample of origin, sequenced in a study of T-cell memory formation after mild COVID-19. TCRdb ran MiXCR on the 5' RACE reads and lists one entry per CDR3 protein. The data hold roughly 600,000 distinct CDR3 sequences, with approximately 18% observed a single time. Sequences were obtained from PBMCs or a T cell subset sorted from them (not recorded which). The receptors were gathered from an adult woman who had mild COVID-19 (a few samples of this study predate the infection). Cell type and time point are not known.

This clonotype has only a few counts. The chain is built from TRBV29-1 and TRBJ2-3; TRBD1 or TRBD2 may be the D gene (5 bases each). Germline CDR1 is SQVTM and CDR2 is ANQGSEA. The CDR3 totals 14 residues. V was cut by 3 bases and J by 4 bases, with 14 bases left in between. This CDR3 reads CSVDGMGDPDTQYF. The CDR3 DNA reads TGCAGCGTTGATGGGATGGGGGACCCAGATACGCAGTATTTT.

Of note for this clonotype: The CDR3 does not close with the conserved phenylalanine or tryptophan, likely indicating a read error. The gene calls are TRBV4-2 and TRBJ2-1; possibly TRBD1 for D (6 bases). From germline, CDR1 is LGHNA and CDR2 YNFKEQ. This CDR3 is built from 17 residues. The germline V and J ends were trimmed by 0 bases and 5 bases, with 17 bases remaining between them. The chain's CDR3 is CASSQDGYGGWDNEQFL. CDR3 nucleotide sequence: TGTGCCAGCAGCCAAGATGGGTATGGGGGCTGGGACAATGAGCAGTTCTTA.

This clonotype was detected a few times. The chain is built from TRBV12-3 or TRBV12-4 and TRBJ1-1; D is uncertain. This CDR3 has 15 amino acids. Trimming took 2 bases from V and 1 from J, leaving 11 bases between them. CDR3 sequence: CASSLSGIANTEAFF. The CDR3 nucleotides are TGTGCCAGCAGTTTATCGGGGATCGCGAACACTGAAGCTTTCTTT.

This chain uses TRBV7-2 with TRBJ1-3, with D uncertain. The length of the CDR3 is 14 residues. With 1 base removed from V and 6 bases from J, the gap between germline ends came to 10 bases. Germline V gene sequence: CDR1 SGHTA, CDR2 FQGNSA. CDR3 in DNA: TGTGCCAGCAGCTTAGACGGAGTAGCAAACACCATATATTTT. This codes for CASSLDGVANTIYF.

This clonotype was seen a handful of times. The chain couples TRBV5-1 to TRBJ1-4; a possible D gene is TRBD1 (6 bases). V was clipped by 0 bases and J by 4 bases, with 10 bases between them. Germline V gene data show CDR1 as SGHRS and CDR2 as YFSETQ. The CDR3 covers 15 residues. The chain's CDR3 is CASSLGTVNNEKLFF. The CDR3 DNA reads TGCGCCAGCAGCTTGGGGACAGTCAATAATGAAAAACTGTTTTTT. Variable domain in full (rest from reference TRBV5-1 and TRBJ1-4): KAGVTQTPRYLIKTRGQQVTLSCSPISGHRSVSWYQQTPGQGLQFLFEYFSETQRNKGNFPGRFSGRQFSNSRSEMNVSTLELGDSALYLCASSLGTVNNEKLFFGSGTQLSVL.

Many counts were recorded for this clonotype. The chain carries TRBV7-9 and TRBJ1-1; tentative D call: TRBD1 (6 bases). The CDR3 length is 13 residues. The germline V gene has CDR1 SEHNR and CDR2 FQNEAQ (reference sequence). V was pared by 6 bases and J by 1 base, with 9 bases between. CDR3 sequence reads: CASSLQGNTEAFF. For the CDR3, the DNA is TGTGCCAGCAGTTTACAGGGGAACACTGAAGCTTTCTTT.

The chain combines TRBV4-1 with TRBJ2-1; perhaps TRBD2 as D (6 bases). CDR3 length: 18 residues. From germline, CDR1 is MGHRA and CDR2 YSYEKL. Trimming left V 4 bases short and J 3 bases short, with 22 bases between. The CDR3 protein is CASSRIPLAPGDYNEQFF. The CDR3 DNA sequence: TGCGCCAGCAGCCGCATACCACTAGCACCGGGGGACTACAATGAGCAGTTCTTC.

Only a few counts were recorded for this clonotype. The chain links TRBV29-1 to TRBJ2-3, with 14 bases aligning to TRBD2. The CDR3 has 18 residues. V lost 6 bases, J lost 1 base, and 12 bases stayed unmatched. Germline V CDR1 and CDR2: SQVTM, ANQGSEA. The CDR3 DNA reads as TGCAGCGTGGCCGCCGGGACTAGCGGGAGAAGGGGCACAGATACGCAGTATTTT. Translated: CSVAAGTSGRRGTDTQYF.

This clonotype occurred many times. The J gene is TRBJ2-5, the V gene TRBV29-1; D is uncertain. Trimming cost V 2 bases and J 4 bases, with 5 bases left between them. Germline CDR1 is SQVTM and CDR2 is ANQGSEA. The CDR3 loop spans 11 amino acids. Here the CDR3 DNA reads TGCAGCGTTGAATCCTTAGAGACCCAGTACTTC. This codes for CSVESLETQYF.

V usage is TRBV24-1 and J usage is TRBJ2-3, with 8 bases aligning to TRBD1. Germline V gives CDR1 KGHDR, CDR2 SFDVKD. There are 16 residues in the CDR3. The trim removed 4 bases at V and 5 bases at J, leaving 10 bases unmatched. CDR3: CATSETGVGWVDTQYF. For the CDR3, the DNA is TGTGCCACCAGTGAGACAGGGGTTGGGTGGGTAGATACGCAGTATTTT.

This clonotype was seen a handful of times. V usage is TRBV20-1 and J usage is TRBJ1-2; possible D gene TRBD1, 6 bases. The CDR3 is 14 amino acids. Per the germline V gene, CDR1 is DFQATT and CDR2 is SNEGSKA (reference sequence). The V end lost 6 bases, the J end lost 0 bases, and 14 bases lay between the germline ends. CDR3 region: CSAPDRSTNYGYTF. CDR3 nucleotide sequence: TGCAGTGCCCCGGACAGATCAACTAACTATGGCTACACCTTC.

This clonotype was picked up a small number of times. CDR3 sequence reads: CASQGLTEAFF. CDR3 DNA: TGTGCCAGCCAGGGTTTAACTGAAGCTTTCTTT. V usage is TRBV2 and J usage is TRBJ1-1; the D gene is possibly TRBD1 (5 bases). Per germline, CDR1 SNHLY and CDR2 FYNNEI. The CDR3 covers 11 residues. V was shortened by 8 bases and J by 5 bases, with 9 bases between the two germline ends.

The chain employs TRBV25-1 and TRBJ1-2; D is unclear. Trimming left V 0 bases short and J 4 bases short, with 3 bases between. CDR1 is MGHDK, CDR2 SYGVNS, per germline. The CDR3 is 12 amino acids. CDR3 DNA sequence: TGTGCCAGCAGTGAATATTCCTATGGCTACACCTTC. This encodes CASSEYSYGYTF.

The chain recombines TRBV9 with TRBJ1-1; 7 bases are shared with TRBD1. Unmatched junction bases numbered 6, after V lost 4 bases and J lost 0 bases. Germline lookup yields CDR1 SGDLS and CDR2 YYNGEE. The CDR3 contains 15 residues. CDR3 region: CASSPQGKLNTEAFF. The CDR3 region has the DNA TGTGCCAGCAGCCCACAGGGGAAGCTGAACACTGAAGCTTTCTTT.

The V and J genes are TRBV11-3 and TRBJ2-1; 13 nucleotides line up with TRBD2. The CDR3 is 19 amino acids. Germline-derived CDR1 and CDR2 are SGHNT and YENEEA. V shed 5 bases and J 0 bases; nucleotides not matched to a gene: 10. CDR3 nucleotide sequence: TGTGCCAGCAGCCAACCGGGACTAGCGGGACTGAGCTCCTACAATGAGCAGTTCTTC. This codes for CASSQPGLAGLSSYNEQFF.

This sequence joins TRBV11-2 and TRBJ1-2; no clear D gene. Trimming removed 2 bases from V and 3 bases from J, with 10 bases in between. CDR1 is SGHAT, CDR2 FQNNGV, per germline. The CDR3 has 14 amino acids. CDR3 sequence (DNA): TGTGCCAGCAGCTTATCGAGTTCGTACTATGGCTACACCTTC. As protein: CASSLSSSYYGYTF.

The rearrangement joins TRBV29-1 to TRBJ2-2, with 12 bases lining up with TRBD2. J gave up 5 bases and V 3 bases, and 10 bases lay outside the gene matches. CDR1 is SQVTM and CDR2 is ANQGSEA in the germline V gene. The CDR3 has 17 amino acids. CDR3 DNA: TGCAGCGTTGAGGAACTAGCGGGAGGATTGAGTACCGGGGAGCTGTTTTTT. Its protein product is CSVEELAGGLSTGELFF.

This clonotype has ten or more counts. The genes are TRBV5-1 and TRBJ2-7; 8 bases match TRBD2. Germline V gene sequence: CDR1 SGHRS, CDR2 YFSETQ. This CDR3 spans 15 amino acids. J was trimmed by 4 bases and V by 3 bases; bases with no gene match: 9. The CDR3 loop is CASSSRTGGAYEQYF. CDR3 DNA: TGCGCCAGCAGCTCCCGAACGGGAGGGGCGTACGAGCAGTACTTC.

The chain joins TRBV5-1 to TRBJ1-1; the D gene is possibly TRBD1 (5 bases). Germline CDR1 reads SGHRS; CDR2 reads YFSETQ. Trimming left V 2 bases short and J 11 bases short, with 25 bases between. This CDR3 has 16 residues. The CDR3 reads CASSFQTPWAKGRAFF. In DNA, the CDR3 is TGCGCCAGCAGCTTTCAAACTCCTTGGGCTAAGGGGAGGGCTTTCTTT.

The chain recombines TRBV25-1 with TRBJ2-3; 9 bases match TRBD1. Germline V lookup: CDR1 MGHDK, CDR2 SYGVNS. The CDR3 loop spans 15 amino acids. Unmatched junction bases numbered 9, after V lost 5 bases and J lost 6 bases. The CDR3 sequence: CASSSPGTGRDTQYF. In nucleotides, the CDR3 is TGTGCCAGCAGTTCTCCCGGGACAGGGAGGGATACGCAGTATTTT.

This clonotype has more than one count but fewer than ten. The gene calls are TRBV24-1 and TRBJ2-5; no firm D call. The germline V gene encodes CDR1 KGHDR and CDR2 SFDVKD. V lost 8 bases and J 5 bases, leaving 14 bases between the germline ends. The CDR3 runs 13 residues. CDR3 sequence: CATNSGKSETQYF. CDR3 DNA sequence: TGTGCCACCAATTCAGGCAAGAGCGAGACCCAGTACTTC.

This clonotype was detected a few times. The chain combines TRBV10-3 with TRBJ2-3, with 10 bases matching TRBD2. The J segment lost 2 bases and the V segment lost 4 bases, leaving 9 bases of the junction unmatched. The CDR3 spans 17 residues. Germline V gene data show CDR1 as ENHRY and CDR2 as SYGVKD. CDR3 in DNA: TGTGCCATCAGTGGTTCGACTAGCGGGCATTACACAGATACGCAGTATTTT. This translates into CAISGSTSGHYTDTQYF.

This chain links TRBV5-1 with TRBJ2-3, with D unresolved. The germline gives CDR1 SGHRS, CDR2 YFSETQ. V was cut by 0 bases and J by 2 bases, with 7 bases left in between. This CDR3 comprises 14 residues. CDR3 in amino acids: CASSLDLATDTQYF. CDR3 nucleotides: TGCGCCAGCAGCTTGGATTTAGCCACAGATACGCAGTATTTT.

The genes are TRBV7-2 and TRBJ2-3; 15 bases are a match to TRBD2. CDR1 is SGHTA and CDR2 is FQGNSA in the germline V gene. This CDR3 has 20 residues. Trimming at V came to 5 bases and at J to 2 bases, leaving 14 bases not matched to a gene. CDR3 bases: TGTGCCAGCAGCCCGGGGGGGACTAGCGGGAGGAGGATGTACACAGATACGCAGTATTTT. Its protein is CASSPGGTSGRRMYTDTQYF.

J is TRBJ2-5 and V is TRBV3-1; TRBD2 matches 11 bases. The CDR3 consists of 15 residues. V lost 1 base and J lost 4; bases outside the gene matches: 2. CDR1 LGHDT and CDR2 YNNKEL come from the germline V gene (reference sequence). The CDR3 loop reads CASSQGLAGRETQYF. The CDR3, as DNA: TGTGCCAGCAGCCAAGGACTAGCGGGGAGAGAGACCCAGTACTTC.

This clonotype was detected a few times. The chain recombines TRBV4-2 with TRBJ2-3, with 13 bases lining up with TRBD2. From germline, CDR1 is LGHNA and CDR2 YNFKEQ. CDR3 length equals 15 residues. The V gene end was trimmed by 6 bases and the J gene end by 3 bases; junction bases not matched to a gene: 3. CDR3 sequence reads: CASRELAGGTDTQYF. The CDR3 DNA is TGTGCCAGCAGAGAACTAGCGGGAGGGACAGATACGCAGTATTTT.

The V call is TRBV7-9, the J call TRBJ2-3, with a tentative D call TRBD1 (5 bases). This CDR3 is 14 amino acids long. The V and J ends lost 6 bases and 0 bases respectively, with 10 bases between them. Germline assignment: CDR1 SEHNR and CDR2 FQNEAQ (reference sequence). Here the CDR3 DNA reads TGTGCCAGCAGGGGGCCCAGGAGCACAGATACGCAGTATTTT. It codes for CASRGPRSTDTQYF.

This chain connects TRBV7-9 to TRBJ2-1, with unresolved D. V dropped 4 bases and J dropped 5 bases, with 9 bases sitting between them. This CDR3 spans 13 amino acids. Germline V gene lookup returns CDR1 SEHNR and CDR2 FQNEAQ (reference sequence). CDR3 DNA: TGTGCCAGCAGCTCGACAACCCACAATGAGCAGTTCTTC. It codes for CASSSTTHNEQFF.

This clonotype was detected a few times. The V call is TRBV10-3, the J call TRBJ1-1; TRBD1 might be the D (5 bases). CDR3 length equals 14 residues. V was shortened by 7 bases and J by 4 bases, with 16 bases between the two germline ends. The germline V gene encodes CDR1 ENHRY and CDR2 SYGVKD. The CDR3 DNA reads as TGTGCCATCACCAGGACACTCACCGGCACTGAAGCTTTCTTT. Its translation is CAITRTLTGTEAFF.